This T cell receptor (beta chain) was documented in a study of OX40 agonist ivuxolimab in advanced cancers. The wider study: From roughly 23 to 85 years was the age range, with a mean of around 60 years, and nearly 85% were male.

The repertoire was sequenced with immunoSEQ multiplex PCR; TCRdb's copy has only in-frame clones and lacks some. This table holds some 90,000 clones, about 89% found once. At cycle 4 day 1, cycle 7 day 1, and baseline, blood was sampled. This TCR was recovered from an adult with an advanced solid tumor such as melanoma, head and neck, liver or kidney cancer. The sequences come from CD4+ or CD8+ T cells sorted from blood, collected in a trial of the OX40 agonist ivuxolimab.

The CDR3 sequence is CASSLAGGRAVNEQFF. The CDR3 DNA reads as TGTGCCAGCAGCTTAGCAGGCGGGAGGGCCGTCAATGAGCAGTTCTTC. The chain carries TRBV7-2 and TRBJ2-1, with TRBD2 identical over 9 bases. J gave up 6 bases and V 0 bases, and 6 bases lay outside the gene matches. CDR3 length: 16 residues. The germline gives CDR1 SGHTA, CDR2 FQGNSA.